Below, 21 T cell receptor beta chains from the same sample are listed, as sequenced in a study of response to subunit inactivated influenza vaccine. Via MiXCR, TCRdb re-called the RT-PCR reads, giving one row per CDR3 protein. The sample records under 550,000 distinct CDR3 sequences, approximately 6.9% being singletons. The input for sequencing was PBMCs from blood, taken less than 30 months after vaccination. These receptor sequences come from a man in his fifties or sixties who received an inactivated influenza vaccine.

This clonotype was seen more than once but under ten times. The chain links TRBV20-1 to TRBJ2-5; 8 bases are shared with TRBD1. J gave up 2 bases and V 0 bases, and 8 bases lay outside the gene matches. The CDR3 extends over 16 amino acids. Germline lookup yields CDR1 DFQATT and CDR2 SNEGSKA (reference sequence). The CDR3 reads CSARDAGQASQETQYF. CDR3 nucleotides: TGCAGTGCTAGAGATGCGGGACAGGCCTCTCAAGAGACCCAGTACTTC.

This clonotype was counted ten times or more. The V call is TRBV30, the J call TRBJ1-2; D uncertain. The CDR3 is 12 amino acids. The V end lost 3 bases, the J end lost 4 bases, and 9 bases lay between the germline ends. Per germline, CDR1 GTSNPN and CDR2 SVGIG (reference sequence). The CDR3 here is CAWRAGGYGYTF. DNA for the CDR3: TGTGCCTGGAGGGCCGGTGGCTATGGCTACACCTTC.

This chain connects TRBV7-8 to TRBJ2-7; TRBD1 matches 8 bases. The CDR3 is 15 amino acids. With V trimmed by 5 bases and J by 2 bases, 8 bases remained unmatched. Germline loops: CDR1 SGHVS, CDR2 FQNEAQ. The DNA of the CDR3 is TGTGCCAGCAGCCAAAGGACAGGGTTAACCTACGAGCAGTACTTC. Protein: CASSQRTGLTYEQYF.

The rearrangement links TRBV9 to TRBJ2-7; a weak D match, TRBD2 (5 bases). There are 15 residues in the CDR3. Trimming took off 5 bases at V and 0 bases at J, with 15 bases between the two ends. Germline lookup yields CDR1 SGDLS and CDR2 YYNGEE. CDR3: CASSISGESSYEQYF. DNA of the CDR3: TGTGCCAGCAGTATAAGCGGCGAGAGCTCCTACGAGCAGTACTTC.

This clonotype was found many times. The V and J genes are TRBV7-6 and TRBJ1-2, with 8 bases identical to TRBD1. V trimming: 3 bases; J trimming: 4 bases; junction bases outside the gene matches: 7. The CDR3 is made up of 15 amino acids. Looked up from germline, CDR1 is SGHVS and CDR2 is FNYEAQ. DNA for the CDR3: TGTGCCAGCAGCTTGGGGACAGGATCAGTCTATGGCTACACCTTC. Translated: CASSLGTGSVYGYTF.

This clonotype has a count of ten or more. This rearrangement joins TRBV20-1 to TRBJ2-3; D not resolved. Looked up from germline, CDR1 is DFQATT and CDR2 is SNEGSKA (reference sequence). The CDR3 has 13 residues. V was cut by 2 bases and J by 0 bases, with 6 bases left in between. The CDR3 DNA follows: TGCAGTGCTAGATTAGGGAGCACAGATACGCAGTATTTT. Translation gives CSARLGSTDTQYF.

This clonotype was seen only a few times. The rearrangement joins TRBV5-1 to TRBJ2-1; either TRBD1 or TRBD2 may fit D (5 bases each). With 0 bases removed from V and 3 bases from J, the gap between germline ends came to 10 bases. The germline V gene has CDR1 SGHRS and CDR2 YFSETQ. The CDR3 totals 15 residues. The CDR3 is CASSLDGTDYNEQFF. CDR3 DNA: TGCGCCAGCAGCTTGGACGGGACCGACTACAATGAGCAGTTCTTC.

This chain links TRBV20-1 with TRBJ2-1; possible D gene TRBD1, 6 bases. This CDR3 is 16 amino acids long. The ends were cut back, 1 base at V and 4 bases at J, with 17 bases in the middle. Germline V gives CDR1 DFQATT, CDR2 SNEGSKA (reference sequence). The CDR3: CSARGDTLRRYNEQFF. Written as DNA, the CDR3 is TGCAGTGCTAGAGGGGACACTTTAAGGAGGTACAATGAGCAGTTCTTC.

This clonotype was observed at least ten times. J is TRBJ2-5 and V is TRBV5-6; D is possibly TRBD2 (5 bases). This CDR3 spans 13 amino acids. Germline values: CDR1 SGHDT, CDR2 YYEEEE. V was pared by 5 bases and J by 5 bases, with 13 bases between. The chain's CDR3 is CASRPREWETQYF. CDR3 bases: TGTGCCAGCAGACCAAGGGAGTGGGAGACCCAGTACTTC.

This clonotype was observed a few times. This chain links TRBV12-3 or TRBV12-4 with TRBJ2-3; possibly TRBD1 for D (6 bases). CDR3 length equals 15 residues. V lost 3 bases and J 4 bases, leaving 14 bases between the germline ends. This CDR3 reads CASSFRQGWSDTQYF. The CDR3 DNA is TGTGCCAGCAGTTTTAGGCAGGGGTGGTCAGATACGCAGTATTTT.

A few counts support this clonotype. This chain uses TRBV4-3 with TRBJ1-1, with 7 bases fitting TRBD1. Trimming took 2 bases from V and 11 from J; bases not matched to a gene: 14. The CDR3 spans 15 residues. CDR1 is LGHNA and CDR2 is YSLEER in the germline V gene. The CDR3 DNA follows: TGCGCCAGCAGCCAATCTCAGACAGGGAGCGTGGGCGCTTTCTTT. This encodes CASSQSQTGSVGAFF.

In regard to this clonotype: This clone may be a read error of a much larger clone one base away. This chain links TRBV29-1 with TRBJ1-1; D remains ambiguous. V lost 5 bases to trimming and J lost 2 bases, with 12 bases between them. This CDR3 has 13 amino acids. In germline, CDR1 is SQVTM, CDR2 ANQGSEA. In nucleotides, the CDR3 is TGCAGCGTTAAAAGTCAGGAAAACACTGAAGCTTTCTTT. It is translated as CSVKSQENTEAFF.

This clonotype was seen more than once but under ten times. The rearrangement uses TRBV7-9 and TRBJ2-5; maybe TRBD1 (6 bases). This CDR3 is 15 amino acids long. Between the trimmed V and J ends, which lost 1 base and 5 bases, there was a span of 14 bases. From germline, CDR1 is SEHNR and CDR2 FQNEAQ (reference sequence). CDR3 bases: TGTGCCAGCAGCTTAGGGCAGGGGTCGTTGGAGACCCAGTACTTC. Protein sequence: CASSLGQGSLETQYF.

This clonotype was found many times. V and J are TRBV27 and TRBJ2-7; TRBD2 agrees at 7 bases. This CDR3 spans 14 amino acids. J lost 5 bases, V lost 5 bases, and 9 bases had no gene match. CDR1 and CDR2 (germline): MNHEY, SMNVEV (reference sequence). The CDR3 DNA sequence: TGTGCCAGCAGTCCCAACCAGCGGGGAGACGAGCAGTACTTC. It is translated as CASSPNQRGDEQYF.

Points on this clonotype: A read error may produce the germline difference seen at one junction end. The gene calls are TRBV3-1 and TRBJ2-2; 13 bases are shared with TRBD2. The CDR3 extends over 15 amino acids. CDR1 and CDR2 from the germline V gene are LGHDT and YNNKEL (reference sequence). CDR3 coding DNA: TGTGTCAGCAAACTAGCGGGAGGGCTCACCGGGGAGCTGTTTTTT. Encoded protein: CVSKLAGGLTGELFF.

This sequence joins TRBV28 and TRBJ1-4, with 8 bases matching TRBD1. The V and J ends lost 5 bases and 10 bases, in that order; junction bases with no gene match: 12. CDR1 and CDR2 from the germline V gene are MDHEN and SYDVKM. The CDR3 length is 15 residues. The DNA of the CDR3 is TGTGCCAGCAGTCCATCGGACAGGGTCGTGGGAAAACTGTTTTTT. Translation gives CASSPSDRVVGKLFF.

This clonotype was observed many times. V is TRBV2 and J is TRBJ2-1; a possible D gene is TRBD1 (5 bases). Germline V gene data show CDR1 as SNHLY and CDR2 as FYNNEI. V lost 3 bases and J lost 0, with 9 bases in between. The CDR3 consists of 15 residues. In DNA form, the CDR3 reads TGTGCCAGCAGTGACAGGGCCTACTCCTACAATGAGCAGTTCTTC. Amino acid sequence: CASSDRAYSYNEQFF.

This clonotype has a single count. Germline is not matched at one junction end, which may reflect a read error. The J gene is TRBJ2-3, the V gene TRBV29-1; possible D gene TRBD1, 5 bases. This CDR3 comprises 13 residues. Germline loops: CDR1 SQVTM, CDR2 ANQGSEA. This CDR3 is CSETQVHTDTQCF. Written as DNA, the CDR3 is TGCAGCGAAACACAGGTCCACACAGATACGCAGTGTTTT.

This chain connects TRBV10-3 to TRBJ2-7; D may be TRBD1 or TRBD2 (5 bases each). Germline V lookup: CDR1 ENHRY, CDR2 SYGVKD. V gave up 3 bases and J gave up 7 bases, with 10 bases separating them. This CDR3 contains 12 residues. CDR3 protein: CAISEWDREQYF. The DNA of the CDR3 is TGTGCCATCAGTGAATGGGACCGGGAGCAGTACTTC.

This clonotype was observed at least ten times. The chain uses TRBV6-5 and TRBJ1-1; D may be TRBD1 (5 bases). Trimming shortened V by 0 bases and J by 7 bases, and 15 bases separated the two germline ends. The V gene's germline CDR1 is MNHEY and CDR2 SVGAGI. This CDR3 spans 15 amino acids. The CDR3 protein is CASSYSPPRGGEAFF. In DNA form, the CDR3 reads TGTGCCAGCAGTTACTCGCCGCCTCGTGGGGGTGAAGCTTTCTTT.

The sample holds a few counts of this clonotype. CDR3 protein: CASIKGEDTQYF. CDR3 DNA sequence: TGTGCCAGCATCAAAGGGGAGGATACGCAGTATTTT. The rearrangement uses TRBV7-3 and TRBJ2-3; D may correspond to TRBD1 or TRBD2 (5 bases each). Trimming shortened V by 7 bases and J by 6 bases, and 11 bases separated the two germline ends. The CDR3 sequence is 12 residues long. The germline V gene has CDR1 SGHTA and CDR2 FQGTGA.